This entry is about one T cell receptor beta chain. Its cognate antigen is unknown. The sample comes from a study of T-cell memory formation after mild COVID-19. Across the whole study: TCR clusters mostly belonged to single donors.

Study outcomes and limitations: Balance between CD4 and CD8 was seen in clones contracting day 15 to 85, and a CD4+ lean was seen in later expanders. The study detected some responding clones in pre-infection memory, suggesting cross-reactive memory joined.

cDNA libraries for TCR alpha and TCR beta, carrying sample barcodes and UMIs, came from 5'RACE with constant-segment primers. MiXCR, applied by TCRdb to the 5' RACE reads, yields one record per CDR3 protein. The sample comprises 350,000 or so distinct CDR3 sequences, around 20% of which are singletons, and around 13% rests with the top ten. The TCR sequence derives from an adult woman who had mild COVID-19 (a few samples of this study predate the infection). Cell type and time point are not known. The specimen was PBMCs or a T cell subset sorted from them (not recorded which).

The CDR3, as DNA: TGCAGCGTTTCCCAGAGTGGCTACACCTTC. It specifies CSVSQSGYTF. The genes are TRBV29-1 and TRBJ1-2, with no clear D. V lost 5 bases and J lost 7, with 8 bases in between. Germline CDR1 is SQVTM and CDR2 is ANQGSEA. The CDR3 is 10 residues long. Variable domain in full (rest from reference TRBV29-1 and TRBJ1-2): SAVISQKPSRDICQRGTSLTIQCQVDSQVTMMFWYRQQPGQSLTLIATANQGSEATYESGFVIDKFPISRPNLTFSTLTVSNMSPEDSSIYLCSVSQSGYTFGSGTRLTVV.